This note documents a single T cell receptor (beta chain) sequence. Its antigen remains unidentified. Generated by immunoSEQ multiplex PCR, the TCRdb table keeps only in-frame clones and is missing some. The sample shows nearly 100,000 clones, 88% of them seen only once. CDR1 is SGHRS and CDR2 is YFSETQ in the germline V gene. Trimming took off 0 bases at V and 11 bases at J, with 17 bases between the two ends. CDR3 length: 14 residues. These data are taken from a study of T cell responses to AZD1222 COVID-19 vaccine. Study-wide background: Second-dose intervals near 4 or 12 weeks were combined.

Findings and caveats of the study: Unmutated regions of variants are reportedly targeted by nearly half of spike-specific TCRs. Increased Spike-specific TCR breadth and depth were observed after two AZD1222 doses.

The source of this sequence is an adult in good health. This specimen was peripheral blood, taken on day 0 of AZD1222 vaccination. This chain links TRBV5-1 with TRBJ1-1, with TRBD1 as a possible D gene (5 bases). The CDR3 bases are TGCGCCAGCAGCTTGGAGCAGGGAAGTAGAGTCGCTTTCTTT. It yields the protein CASSLEQGSRVAFF.